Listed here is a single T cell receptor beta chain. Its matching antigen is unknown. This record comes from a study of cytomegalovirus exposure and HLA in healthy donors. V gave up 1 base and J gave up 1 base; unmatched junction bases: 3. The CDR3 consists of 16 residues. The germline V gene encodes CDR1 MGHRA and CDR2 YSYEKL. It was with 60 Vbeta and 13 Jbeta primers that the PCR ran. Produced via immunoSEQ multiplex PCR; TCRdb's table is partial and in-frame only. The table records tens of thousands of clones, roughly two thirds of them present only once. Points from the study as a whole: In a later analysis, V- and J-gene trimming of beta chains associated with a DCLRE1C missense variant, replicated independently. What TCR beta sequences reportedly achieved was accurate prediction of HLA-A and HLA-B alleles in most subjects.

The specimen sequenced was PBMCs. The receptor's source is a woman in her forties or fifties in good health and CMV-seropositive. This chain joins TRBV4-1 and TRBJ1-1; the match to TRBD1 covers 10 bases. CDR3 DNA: TGCGCCAGCAGCCAAGCGGACAGGGGGGCGAACACTGAAGCTTTCTTT. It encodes CASSQADRGANTEAFF.